What follows are 32 T cell receptor beta chains derived from one specimen sequenced in a study of beta chain features in type 1 diabetes. Study conclusions and caveats: For Type 1 diabetes patients, all four CD4+ subsets carried TCRB CDR3s that were moderately but significantly shorter.

As every portion of the isolated RNA was reverse transcribed, the sequencing read expressed TCRB transcripts. Generated by immunoSEQ multiplex PCR, the TCRdb table keeps only in-frame clones and is missing some. The sample records 500,000 to 650,000 clones, roughly an eighth being singletons. Which antigens these TCRs recognize remains unknown. Sequencing was done on a sample of naive CD4+ T cells from blood. All receptors derive from a man between 25 and 39 years old with type 1 diabetes.

Only a few counts were recorded for this clone. J is TRBJ2-1 and V is TRBV7-9; D may correspond to TRBD1 or TRBD2 (6 bases each). The V end was cut by 0 bases, the J end by 8 bases, with 11 bases between. Looked up from germline, CDR1 is SEHNR and CDR2 is FQNEAQ (reference sequence). CDR3 size: 14 residues. CDR3 loop: CASSLAGGGDEQFF. For the CDR3, the DNA is TGTGCCAGCAGCTTAGCCGGGGGCGGCGATGAGCAGTTCTTC.

The chain couples TRBV19 to TRBJ1-2; 10 bases agree with TRBD1. V shed 5 bases and J 2 bases; nucleotides not matched to a gene: 17. The CDR3 runs to 19 residues. CDR1 and CDR2 (germline): LNHDA, SQIVND (reference sequence). The CDR3, as DNA: TGTGCCAGTAGTTCGCCCGCATCCCCTCAGGACAGGGGGAACTATGGCTACACCTTC. Protein: CASSSPASPQDRGNYGYTF. Drawing the rest from reference TRBV19 and TRBJ1-2, the complete variable domain is DGGITQSPKYLFRKEGQNVTLSCEQNLNHDAMYWYRQDPGQGLRLIYYSQIVNDFQKGDIAEGYSVSREKKESFPLTVTSAQKNPTAFYLCASSSPASPQDRGNYGYTFGSGTRLTVV.

The chain uses TRBV27 and TRBJ1-2, with D hard to call. The CDR3 is made up of 14 amino acids. Germline lookup yields CDR1 MNHEY and CDR2 SMNVEV (reference sequence). Trimming took 6 bases from V and 2 from J, leaving 13 bases between them. This CDR3 reads CASRNLTKNYGYTF. In DNA, the CDR3 is TGTGCCAGCAGGAACCTTACGAAGAACTATGGCTACACCTTC.

This clone was counted a few times. This chain links TRBV30 with TRBJ2-5; D may be TRBD2 (6 bases). Trimming removed 1 base from V and 5 bases from J, with 17 bases in between. This CDR3 has 15 residues. Germline V gives CDR1 GTSNPN, CDR2 SVGIG (reference sequence). CDR3 bases: TGTGCCTGGAGTGGGGGGGTGGTAGTCGTGGAGACCCAGTACTTC. Its translation is CAWSGGVVVVETQYF.

The J gene is TRBJ1-2, the V gene TRBV7-2; TRBD1 agrees at 10 bases. The V gene's germline CDR1 is SGHTA and CDR2 FQGNSA. J gave up 6 bases and V 5 bases, and 6 bases lay outside the gene matches. The CDR3 runs to 14 residues. DNA for the CDR3: TGTGCCAGCAGCCCGCGACAGGGGGCAGATGGCTACACCTTC. This gives the protein CASSPRQGADGYTF. Based on the CDR3 plus reference TRBV7-2 and TRBJ1-2, the full variable domain is GAGVSQSPSNKVTEKGKDVELRCDPISGHTALYWYRQSLGQGLEFLIYFQGNSAPDKSGLPSDRFSAERTGGSVSTLTIQRTQQEDSAVYLCASSPRQGADGYTFGSGTRLTVV.

This clone has more than one count but fewer than ten. J is TRBJ1-4 and V is TRBV9; no reliable D call. Germline values: CDR1 SGDLS, CDR2 YYNGEE. This CDR3 region has 13 residues. Between the trimmed V and J ends, which lost 4 bases and 10 bases, there was a span of 14 bases. The CDR3 DNA is TGTGCCAGCAGCAGGGCCACTGAGGGAAAACTGTTTTTT. Translated: CASSRATEGKLFF.

This clone came up a few times. This rearrangement joins TRBV18 to TRBJ1-1; 9 bases are shared with TRBD1. V gave up 5 bases and J gave up 1 base; unmatched junction bases: 5. The V gene's germline CDR1 is KGHSH and CDR2 LQKENI. This CDR3 has 15 residues. In DNA form, the CDR3 reads TGTGCCAGCTCATCGGGGACAGGGACGAACACTGAAGCTTTCTTT. This codes for CASSSGTGTNTEAFF.

CDR3 DNA: TGCGCCAGCAGGGCGTCCTACGAGCAGTACTTC. It is translated as CASRASYEQYF. The rearrangement links TRBV10-2 to TRBJ2-7; D remains unclear. V dropped 6 bases and J dropped 1 base, with 4 bases sitting between them. CDR1 WSHSY and CDR2 SAAADI come from the germline V gene. This CDR3 spans 11 amino acids.

V gene TRBV28 combines with J gene TRBJ2-2; weak D call: TRBD1 (6 bases). The CDR3 loop spans 16 amino acids. Germline CDR1 and CDR2: MDHEN and SYDVKM. Trimming shortened V by 2 bases and J by 4 bases, and 14 bases separated the two germline ends. The CDR3 region is CASSLRTEKSTGELFF. DNA of the CDR3: TGTGCCAGCAGTTTAAGGACAGAGAAGTCCACCGGGGAGCTGTTTTTT.

The chain employs TRBV2 and TRBJ1-4; no clear D gene. The CDR3 totals 13 residues. V dropped 8 bases and J dropped 6 bases, with 13 bases sitting between them. CDR1 and CDR2 (germline): SNHLY, FYNNEI. CDR3 region: CASGPTEHEKLFF. The CDR3 DNA sequence: TGTGCCAGCGGCCCAACAGAGCATGAAAAACTGTTTTTT.

The gene calls are TRBV29-1 and TRBJ2-5; D call uncertain. V lost 7 bases to trimming and J lost 5 bases, with 17 bases between them. The CDR3 runs to 13 residues. Germline V lookup: CDR1 SQVTM, CDR2 ANQGSEA. CDR3 protein: CSARPLREETQYF. The CDR3 region has the DNA TGCAGCGCCAGACCTCTCAGAGAGGAGACCCAGTACTTC. Looking up the rest from reference TRBV29-1 and TRBJ2-5 gives the full variable domain: SAVISQKPSRDICQRGTSLTIQCQVDSQVTMMFWYRQQPGQSLTLIATANQGSEATYESGFVIDKFPISRPNLTFSTLTVSNMSPEDSSIYLCSARPLREETQYFGPGTRLLVL.

This clone was counted only a few times. The chain employs TRBV28 and TRBJ2-4, with D perhaps TRBD1 or TRBD2 (7 bases each). The CDR3 contains 15 residues. V dropped 2 bases and J dropped 3 bases, with 11 bases sitting between them. Germline loops: CDR1 MDHEN, CDR2 SYDVKM. CDR3 sequence (DNA): TGTGCCAGCAGTTTACCAGGGGGGGACAAAAACATTCAGTACTTC. This encodes CASSLPGGDKNIQYF.

The J gene is TRBJ2-7, the V gene TRBV29-1; TRBD1 or TRBD2 may be the D gene (5 bases each). The CDR3 runs to 11 residues. CDR1 and CDR2 (germline): SQVTM, ANQGSEA. V was shortened by 4 bases and J by 4 bases, with 8 bases between the two germline ends. The CDR3 DNA sequence: TGCAGCGTTGCGGGACCTTACGAGCAGTACTTC. This codes for CSVAGPYEQYF.

In this sample, this clone turned up a few times. The rearrangement links TRBV6-6 to TRBJ1-1; no clear D gene. This CDR3 is 14 amino acids long. CDR1 and CDR2 (germline): MNHNY, SVGAGI (reference sequence). Trimming pared 5 bases from V and 1 base from J, leaving 11 bases between. The CDR3: CASSNQQRNTEAFF. The CDR3 DNA is TGTGCCAGCAGTAATCAACAGAGGAACACTGAAGCTTTCTTT.

The chain joins TRBV2 to TRBJ2-2, with TRBD1 matching 7 bases. Per germline, CDR1 SNHLY and CDR2 FYNNEI. V was pared by 6 bases and J by 1 base, with 2 bases of the junction left unmatched. This CDR3 has 14 residues. The CDR3 DNA reads TGTGCCAGCAGCAGGACAGGGAACACCGGGGAGCTGTTTTTT. It is translated as CASSRTGNTGELFF.

V usage is TRBV9 and J usage is TRBJ1-1; D unclear. Germline loops: CDR1 SGDLS, CDR2 YYNGEE. This CDR3 spans 16 amino acids. The V end lost 1 base, the J end lost 10 bases, and 23 bases lay between the germline ends. The CDR3: CASSVSYQKSLGTAFF. The CDR3 coding sequence is TGTGCCAGCAGCGTATCGTACCAAAAAAGCCTGGGAACAGCTTTCTTT.

This clone was detected a few times. V is TRBV5-1 and J is TRBJ2-1; possible D gene TRBD2, 6 bases. Germline V gene sequence: CDR1 SGHRS, CDR2 YFSETQ. Trimming took 6 bases from V and 4 from J, leaving 20 bases between them. The CDR3 spans 16 residues. The CDR3 here is CASTDSPGVPYNEQFF. The CDR3, as DNA: TGCGCCAGCACTGACTCCCCGGGGGTCCCGTACAATGAGCAGTTCTTC.

This clone showed up just a few times. The V and J genes are TRBV21-1 and TRBJ2-3. TRBV21-1 is a documented pseudogene. The CDR3 is made up of 15 amino acids. The CDR3 region has the DNA TGTGCCAGCAGCCCTTTATTGGGGTCCACAGATACGCAGTATTTT. It yields the protein CASSPLLGSTDTQYF.

The chain couples TRBV9 to TRBJ2-7, with D uncertain. Deletions cut 7 bases from V and 5 bases from J, with 19 bases between. CDR1 and CDR2 (germline): SGDLS, YYNGEE. CDR3 size: 14 residues. CDR3 in amino acids: CASSRSAVYDEQYF. CDR3 bases: TGTGCCAGCTCCCGGTCCGCCGTATACGACGAGCAGTACTTC.

The V gene is TRBV11-2, the J gene TRBJ2-7; 8 bases line up with TRBD2. This CDR3 comprises 15 residues. The ends lost 2 bases at V and 3 bases at J; junction bases unmatched: 6. Germline lookup yields CDR1 SGHAT and CDR2 FQNNGV. The CDR3 DNA is TGTGCCAGCAGCTTACTAGCGGGTTCTATCTACGAGCAGTACTTC. Protein sequence: CASSLLAGSIYEQYF.

V usage is TRBV7-2 and J usage is TRBJ2-7; D is unresolved. Germline CDR1 is SGHTA and CDR2 is FQGNSA. V shed 1 base and J shed 0 bases, with 10 bases lying between them. The CDR3 totals 15 residues. The chain's CDR3 is CASSLEGSFSYEQYF. The CDR3 nucleotides are TGTGCCAGCAGCTTAGAGGGCAGTTTCTCCTACGAGCAGTACTTC.

This clone has only a few counts. The chain employs TRBV18 and TRBJ2-1, with a tentative D call TRBD2 (6 bases). CDR1 and CDR2 from the germline V gene are KGHSH and LQKENI. CDR3 length: 14 residues. V was pared by 3 bases and J by 10 bases, with 16 bases between. The CDR3 bases are TGTGCCAGCTCACCGGGACTCGAGTTGATGGAGCAGTTCTTC. Amino acid sequence: CASSPGLELMEQFF.

The gene calls are TRBV5-1 and TRBJ1-5; D ambiguous. Trimming removed 4 bases from V and 7 bases from J, with 12 bases in between. Germline V lookup: CDR1 SGHRS, CDR2 YFSETQ. The CDR3 loop spans 13 amino acids. As DNA, the CDR3 is TGCGCCAGCAGCACCTTCGCGGGACAGCCCCAGCATTTT. This sequence encodes CASSTFAGQPQHF.

This clone was counted only a few times. The chain uses TRBV5-1 and TRBJ2-7; a weak D match, TRBD2 (6 bases). Between the trimmed V and J ends, which lost 4 bases and 4 bases, there was a span of 15 bases. The CDR3 is 14 amino acids. The germline V gene encodes CDR1 SGHRS and CDR2 YFSETQ. CDR3 sequence reads: CASSPAGMYYEQYF. The CDR3 coding sequence is TGCGCCAGCAGCCCGGCGGGAATGTATTACGAGCAGTACTTC.

The V and J genes are TRBV9 and TRBJ2-2, with TRBD1 identical over 8 bases. The CDR3 runs to 15 residues. The V gene's germline CDR1 is SGDLS and CDR2 YYNGEE. The ends lost 1 base at V and 5 bases at J; junction bases unmatched: 4. In nucleotides, the CDR3 is TGTGCCAGCAGCGTACTTCAGGGGGCTACCGGGGAGCTGTTTTTT. It specifies CASSVLQGATGELFF. Full variable domain (missing parts from reference TRBV9 and TRBJ2-2): DSGVTQTPKHLITATGQRVTLRCSPRSGDLSVYWYQQSLDQGLQFLIQYYNGEERAKGNILERFSAQQFPDLHSELNLSSLELGDSALYFCASSVLQGATGELFFGEGSRLTVL.

This chain joins TRBV28 and TRBJ2-1; 8 bases agree with TRBD2. Per the germline V gene, CDR1 is MDHEN and CDR2 is SYDVKM. The junction had 3 bases not matched to a gene; V was cut back by 6 bases and J by 5 bases. There are 13 residues in the CDR3. The CDR3 sequence: CASRAGGHNEQFF. In nucleotides, the CDR3 is TGTGCCAGCAGGGCGGGGGGACACAATGAGCAGTTCTTC.

Note on this clone: The same CDR3 also results from other DNA sequences found in this sample. The chain joins TRBV29-1 to TRBJ2-7; 7 bases are a match to TRBD2. From germline, CDR1 is SQVTM and CDR2 ANQGSEA. CDR3 size: 13 residues. Unmatched junction bases numbered 9, after V lost 6 bases and J lost 4 bases. The CDR3 protein is CSVEGTGGYEQYF. The CDR3, as DNA: TGCAGCGTGGAGGGGACCGGGGGGTACGAGCAGTACTTC.

This clone was seen a few times. This chain links TRBV11-2 with TRBJ2-2; 11 bases are shared with TRBD2. Germline lookup yields CDR1 SGHAT and CDR2 FQNNGV. With V trimmed by 5 bases and J by 1 base, 0 bases remained unmatched. The CDR3 runs to 15 residues. The CDR3 loop is CASSGLAGNTGELFF. The DNA of the CDR3 is TGTGCCAGCAGCGGACTAGCGGGGAACACCGGGGAGCTGTTTTTT.

This chain uses TRBV7-2 with TRBJ2-5, with 8 positions matching TRBD2. There are 14 residues in the CDR3. V gave up 1 base and J gave up 9 bases; unmatched junction bases: 7. CDR1 and CDR2 from the germline V gene are SGHTA and FQGNSA. CDR3 sequence (DNA): TGTGCCAGCAGCTTAGTAGAGCGGGGGACTTCCCAGTACTTC. Residues: CASSLVERGTSQYF.

This clone was seen more than once but under ten times. The chain couples TRBV5-1 to TRBJ2-7; a weak D match, TRBD1 (8 bases). The ends were cut back, 4 bases at V and 9 bases at J, with 20 bases in the middle. Looked up from germline, CDR1 is SGHRS and CDR2 is YFSETQ. The CDR3 consists of 14 residues. The CDR3 region is CASSRGGQANGQYF. Here the CDR3 DNA reads TGCGCCAGCAGCCGCGGGGGACAGGCAAATGGGCAGTACTTC.

The rearrangement links TRBV5-4 to TRBJ2-4, with a weak D call TRBD1 (6 bases). V was cut by 1 base and J by 5 bases, with 10 bases left in between. The CDR3 extends over 14 amino acids. Germline CDR1 and CDR2: SGHNT and YYREEE (reference sequence). The CDR3 coding sequence is TGTGCCAGCAGCTTGTGGGCAGGGGAAAACATTCAGTACTTC. It encodes CASSLWAGENIQYF. Full variable domain (missing parts from reference TRBV5-4 and TRBJ2-4): ETGVTQSPTHLIKTRGQQVTLRCSSQSGHNTVSWYQQALGQGPQFIFQYYREEENGRGNFPPRFSGLQFPNYSSELNVNALELDDSALYLCASSLWAGENIQYFGAGTRLSVL.

This rearrangement joins TRBV7-2 to TRBJ2-5, with a tentative D call TRBD2 (6 bases). CDR1 and CDR2 from the germline V gene are SGHTA and FQGNSA. V dropped 7 bases and J dropped 2 bases, with 23 bases sitting between them. The CDR3 covers 17 residues. CDR3 nucleotide sequence: TGTGCCAGCACCACCGAACGGGAGCGGGTCCTACAAGAGACCCAGTACTTC. Its translation is CASTTERERVLQETQYF.